These 24 T cell receptor beta chains originate from one sample sequenced in a study of blood T cells in healthy people across ages. Using a J-beta primer mix together with a sample-barcoded 5' primer, a second PCR was run for roughly 6 to 11 cycles. Each CDR3 protein is one row after TCRdb ran MiXCR on the 5' RACE reads. The data contain about 1.4 million distinct CDR3 sequences, 59% of them seen just once; the ten biggest clones take up 5.5% to 8%. The specimen sequenced was blood. Receptors were obtained from a man aged 18 to 29 in good health.

This clonotype has a handful of counts. The chain uses TRBV11-2 and TRBJ2-7; D is unresolved. The germline V gene has CDR1 SGHAT and CDR2 FQNNGV. V lost 5 bases, J lost 1 base, and 12 bases lay in between. The CDR3 totals 14 residues. CDR3 loop: CASSPSGVSYEQYF. The CDR3 DNA reads as TGTGCCAGCAGCCCTTCAGGAGTATCCTACGAGCAGTACTTC.

Points on this clonotype: The junction departs from germline at one end; a sequencing error may be responsible. The chain couples TRBV12-3 or TRBV12-4 to TRBJ1-5; D gene ambiguous. The CDR3 sequence is 13 residues long. In DNA, the CDR3 is TGTGCCAGCAGGTTAGGGTACGGTCAGCCCCAGCATTTT. Protein product: CASRLGYGQPQHF.

This clonotype has a handful of counts. The J gene is TRBJ2-3, the V gene TRBV27; D is possibly TRBD1 (5 bases). The CDR3 runs 14 residues. Between the trimmed V and J ends, which lost 5 bases and 0 bases, there was a span of 9 bases. Germline-derived CDR1 and CDR2 are MNHEY and SMNVEV (reference sequence). The CDR3 sequence: CASSGAPSTDTQYF. The DNA of the CDR3 is TGTGCCAGCAGTGGGGCCCCTAGCACAGATACGCAGTATTTT.

The chain recombines TRBV7-9 with TRBJ2-1; D is perhaps TRBD2 (6 bases). With 3 bases removed from V and 5 bases from J, the gap between germline ends came to 11 bases. There are 14 residues in the CDR3. From germline, CDR1 is SEHNR and CDR2 FQNEAQ (reference sequence). Here the CDR3 reads CASSLVAAHNEQFF. CDR3 bases: TGTGCCAGCAGCTTGGTAGCGGCCCACAATGAGCAGTTCTTC.

The CDR3 region is CSVDRAGYTF. DNA for the CDR3: TGCAGCGTGGACAGGGCCGGCTACACCTTC. The V gene is TRBV29-1, the J gene TRBJ1-2; 8 bases match TRBD1. This CDR3 region has 10 residues. Trimming at V came to 6 bases and at J to 8 bases, leaving 2 bases not matched to a gene. Looked up from germline, CDR1 is SQVTM and CDR2 is ANQGSEA.

This clonotype was counted a few times. J is TRBJ1-6 and V is TRBV3-1; D gene uncertain. Germline lookup yields CDR1 LGHDT and CDR2 YNNKEL (reference sequence). The CDR3 contains 14 residues. Trimming took off 0 bases at V and 14 bases at J, with 14 bases between the two ends. CDR3 coding DNA: TGTGCCAGCAGCCAAGATTGGGCAGTTCAAGCCCTCCACTTT. Protein: CASSQDWAVQALHF.

The chain joins TRBV27 to TRBJ2-4; no clear D. V was clipped by 3 bases and J by 0 bases, with 12 bases between them. The CDR3 extends over 16 amino acids. Germline CDR1 is MNHEY and CDR2 is SMNVEV (reference sequence). The CDR3 loop reads CASSFIAPLAKNIQYF. The CDR3 nucleotides read TGTGCCAGCAGTTTTATAGCCCCGCTAGCCAAAAACATTCAGTACTTC.

This clonotype turned up a few times. The chain carries TRBV10-3 and TRBJ2-3; 7 bases are a match to TRBD2. V lost 7 bases, J lost 2 bases, and 3 bases stayed unmatched. The CDR3 runs to 13 residues. CDR1 ENHRY and CDR2 SYGVKD come from the germline V gene. CDR3 DNA sequence: TGTGCCATCACGGCGGGAGACACAGATACGCAGTATTTT. It is translated as CAITAGDTDTQYF.

This chain connects TRBV6-5 to TRBJ2-3; tentative D call: TRBD2 (5 bases). Germline V gene data show CDR1 as MNHEY and CDR2 as SVGAGI. V dropped 5 bases and J dropped 2 bases, with 17 bases sitting between them. This CDR3 has 16 residues. The chain's CDR3 is CASSLGWERSTDTQYF. CDR3 DNA: TGTGCCAGCAGTCTAGGGTGGGAGCGATCCACAGATACGCAGTATTTT.

This sequence joins TRBV29-1 and TRBJ2-2, with D perhaps TRBD1 (6 bases). This CDR3 comprises 14 residues. Looked up from germline, CDR1 is SQVTM and CDR2 is ANQGSEA. V dropped 4 bases and J dropped 6 bases, with 15 bases sitting between them. The CDR3 DNA is TGCAGCGTTGGAACAGGGTCGTCCCCCGGGGAGCTGTTTTTT. This codes for CSVGTGSSPGELFF.

The chain joins TRBV27 to TRBJ2-1, with TRBD2 identical over 9 bases. Germline V gives CDR1 MNHEY, CDR2 SMNVEV (reference sequence). There are 14 residues in the CDR3. The V and J ends lost 4 bases and 5 bases, in that order; junction bases with no gene match: 3. The CDR3 is CASSWASGDNEQFF. The CDR3 DNA follows: TGTGCCAGCAGTTGGGCTAGCGGGGACAATGAGCAGTTCTTC.

The chain recombines TRBV15 with TRBJ2-3; 9 bases line up with TRBD2. The CDR3 contains 16 residues. The germline CDR1 and CDR2 sequences are LNHNV and YYDKDF (reference sequence). V gave up 1 base and J gave up 3 bases; unmatched junction bases: 5. The CDR3 protein is CATSRGSGSSTDTQYF. CDR3 coding DNA: TGTGCCACCAGCAGAGGTAGCGGGAGTTCTACAGATACGCAGTATTTT.

The V gene is TRBV12-3 or TRBV12-4, the J gene TRBJ1-1; D gene uncertain. This CDR3 comprises 16 residues. The germline V and J ends were trimmed by 5 bases and 0 bases, with 16 bases remaining between them. The CDR3 protein is CASSPIRPLVNTEAFF. The CDR3 bases are TGTGCCAGCAGTCCTATCAGACCGCTAGTGAACACTGAAGCTTTCTTT.

This clonotype has more than one count but fewer than ten. CDR3 sequence: CASSLTGLAENNEQFF. Written as DNA, the CDR3 is TGTGCCAGCAGCTTAACCGGACTAGCGGAGAACAATGAGCAGTTCTTC. The J gene is TRBJ2-1, the V gene TRBV7-9, with 10 positions matching TRBD2. The trim removed 2 bases at V and 5 bases at J, leaving 6 bases unmatched. The CDR3 sequence is 16 residues long. The germline V gene has CDR1 SEHNR and CDR2 FQNEAQ (reference sequence). Variable domain in full (rest from reference TRBV7-9 and TRBJ2-1): DTGVSQNPRHKITKRGQNVTFRCDPISEHNRLYWYRQTLGQGPEFLTYFQNEAQLEKSRLLSDRFSAERPKGSFSTLEIQRTEQGDSAMYLCASSLTGLAENNEQFFGPGTRLTVL.

Concerning this clonotype itself: Mismatch with germline at one junction end may stem from a read error. V and J are TRBV12-3 or TRBV12-4 and TRBJ2-5, with 7 bases fitting TRBD1. There are 15 residues in the CDR3. Here the CDR3 DNA reads TGTACCAGCAGTTTAAGGGGCACAGGGGAAGAGACCCAGTACTTC. Translating it yields CTSSLRGTGEETQYF.

The chain uses TRBV5-1 and TRBJ2-2; tentatively, D is TRBD1 or TRBD2 (5 bases each). Germline V gives CDR1 SGHRS, CDR2 YFSETQ. The germline V and J ends were trimmed by 4 bases and 0 bases, with 16 bases remaining between them. The CDR3 totals 17 residues. The CDR3 loop reads CASSPGGGGANTGELFF. CDR3 sequence (DNA): TGCGCCAGCAGCCCTGGAGGTGGGGGAGCGAACACCGGGGAGCTGTTTTTT.

This clonotype showed up just a few times. The chain combines TRBV15 with TRBJ2-5; D remains ambiguous. V was pared by 9 bases and J by 1 base, with 12 bases between. The CDR3 totals 13 residues. Germline CDR1 and CDR2: LNHNV and YYDKDF (reference sequence). CDR3 sequence (DNA): TGTGCCACAGGCCGCAGGACCCAAGAGACCCAGTACTTC. It yields the protein CATGRRTQETQYF.

This clonotype was picked up a small number of times. V and J are TRBV7-2 and TRBJ2-3; D is undetermined. Germline CDR1 is SGHTA and CDR2 is FQGNSA. V lost 4 bases to trimming and J lost 1 base, with 9 bases between them. The CDR3 length is 14 residues. In nucleotides, the CDR3 is TGTGCCAGCAGCTCTAGATTTGGCACAGATACGCAGTATTTT. It codes for CASSSRFGTDTQYF. The full variable domain, in which reference TRBV7-2 and TRBJ2-3 provide the parts outside the CDR3, is GAGVSQSPSNKVTEKGKDVELRCDPISGHTALYWYRQSLGQGLEFLIYFQGNSAPDKSGLPSDRFSAERTGGSVSTLTIQRTQQEDSAVYLCASSSRFGTDTQYFGPGTRLTVL.

This clonotype was recorded a few times. The rearrangement joins TRBV29-1 to TRBJ2-5; a weak D match, TRBD1 (6 bases). The CDR3 sequence is 13 residues long. Trimming removed 1 base at V and 5 bases at J, with 11 bases between. Germline V lookup: CDR1 SQVTM, CDR2 ANQGSEA. CDR3 loop: CSVEVQGWETQYF. CDR3 in DNA: TGCAGCGTTGAAGTACAGGGTTGGGAGACCCAGTACTTC.

A single count supports this clonotype. The chain couples TRBV20-1 to TRBJ1-1; 7 bases agree with TRBD1. Germline CDR1 reads DFQATT; CDR2 reads SNEGSKA (reference sequence). V dropped 4 bases and J dropped 10; count of bases not matched to a gene: 9. The CDR3 covers 12 residues. Written as DNA, the CDR3 is TGCAGTGCTACTATCCGACAGGGCGGAGCTTTCTTT. Encoded protein: CSATIRQGGAFF.

This rearrangement joins TRBV15 to TRBJ2-7; a possible D gene is TRBD2 (6 bases). With 1 base removed from V and 3 bases from J, the gap between germline ends came to 13 bases. CDR1 and CDR2 from the germline V gene are LNHNV and YYDKDF (reference sequence). This CDR3 contains 15 residues. The CDR3 spells CATSRVEGNSYEQYF. The DNA for the CDR3 is TGTGCCACCAGCAGAGTGGAGGGTAACAGCTACGAGCAGTACTTC.

V usage is TRBV2 and J usage is TRBJ1-2, with a tentative D call TRBD1 (6 bases). The V end lost 6 bases, the J end lost 6 bases, and 14 bases lay between the germline ends. Germline CDR1 and CDR2: SNHLY and FYNNEI. The CDR3 spans 13 residues. CDR3 sequence reads: CASRRGIRDGYTF. Written as DNA, the CDR3 is TGTGCCAGCAGGAGGGGGATTCGAGATGGCTACACCTTC.

This clonotype was counted at least ten times. The J gene is TRBJ2-7, the V gene TRBV20-1; 8 bases agree with TRBD2. Germline CDR1 is DFQATT and CDR2 is SNEGSKA (reference sequence). After removal of 3 bases from V and 6 bases from J, the junction contained 10 bases not matched to a gene. The CDR3 extends over 14 amino acids. CDR3: CSAREAGDVGEQYF. The CDR3 DNA follows: TGCAGTGCTAGGGAAGCGGGAGATGTAGGCGAGCAGTACTTC.

This chain connects TRBV12-3 or TRBV12-4 to TRBJ2-5; either TRBD1 or TRBD2 may supply D (5 bases each). This CDR3 has 15 residues. The V and J ends lost 6 bases and 2 bases respectively, with 16 bases between them. The CDR3 nucleotides read TGTGCCAGCAGCATTGCAGGGAGCACTCAAGAGACCCAGTACTTC. It yields the protein CASSIAGSTQETQYF.